This T cell receptor (beta chain) was sequenced in a study of cytomegalovirus exposure and HLA in healthy donors. Study context: An analysis done earlier identified about 100 million unique TCR beta sequences from about 180 million T cells. Study-level findings and limits: A list of approximately 150 TCR beta chains associated with cytomegalovirus was given.

60 Vbeta and 13 Jbeta primers were used in PCR. Some clones are missing from TCRdb's copy, which holds only in-frame ones; the method was immunoSEQ multiplex PCR. This sample carries some 130,000 clones, around 76% of them seen once, and the ten largest clones take approximately 7.8%. Looked up from germline, CDR1 is SEHNR and CDR2 is FQNEAQ (reference sequence). The junction had 12 bases not matched to a gene; V was cut back by 5 bases and J by 4 bases. The CDR3 is made up of 16 amino acids. Concerning this clone: Its specificity is not known.

The gene calls are TRBV7-9 and TRBJ1-1; 8 bases map to TRBD1. The receptor comes from a male donor in good health and CMV-seronegative. Sequencing was done on a sample of PBMCs. The CDR3 nucleotides read TGTGCCAGCAGCCAACGACAGGGGAGGTTGGGCACTGAAGCTTTCTTT. This gives the protein CASSQRQGRLGTEAFF. The full variable domain, its missing parts supplied by reference TRBV7-9 and TRBJ1-1, is DTGVSQNPRHKITKRGQNVTFRCDPISEHNRLYWYRQTLGQGPEFLTYFQNEAQLEKSRLLSDRFSAERPKGSFSTLEIQRTEQGDSAMYLCASSQRQGRLGTEAFFGQGTRLTVV.